Given below is one T cell receptor (beta chain) in context. This receptor's antigen is unknown. No much larger clonotype is one base removed from it; base qualities were not supplied. The sample originates from a study of blood T cell repertoires in COVID-19 (dated by TCRdb to 2018 to 2021). Concerning the study at large: Collaborator samples came from the United States, Italy and Spain and covered acute and convalescent phases of COVID-19. Nearly every sample came with metadata listing a de-identified subject ID, COVID-19 status, age in years and sex. Where HLA class I and class II types were available, the types were taken from metadata supplied by the sample provider, not from assay-based typing. The repertoires were released in a freely available public database intended as a resource for research on the immune response to SARS-CoV-2. Samples came from the ongoing ImmuneRACE study (first 160 participants) plus 1,254 subjects from 6 global collaborators. The dataset comprised deeply sampled blood TCRbeta repertoires from subjects exposed to, actively infected with, or recovered from COVID-19. The prospective study material was composed of cDNA or gDNA derived from T cells, B-cell-depleted T cells, or PBMCs. General findings and caveats noted by the study authors: How much clinical and demographic metadata was included differed by source and by participant, and the metadata was provided uncurated.

The immunoSEQ Assay, a bias-controlled multiplex PCR, was used to amplify TCRbeta CDR3 regions from genomic DNA. The paper's processing steps were these. Nucleated cell counts per sample were estimated from amplification of reference gene primers within the assay. To quantify the absolute abundance of each unique TCRbeta CDR3 rearrangement, sequence reads were collapsed and filtered. Productive Simpson clonality was computed per sample as the square root of Simpson's diversity index over productive rearrangements. TCRdb took this table from immuneACCESS and kept in-frame rearrangements with V and J called. Such tables lack part of the clones; where checked against another copy, unresolved V genes explain under half of the gap, and the rest is unexplained. V, J and clone size were drawn from that table, and D and trimming were deduced from the DNA. Here the sample has some 190,000 clones; around 85% occur a single time. The top ten clonotypes cover roughly 8% of the sample.

Each collaborating institution followed its own protocols to collect whole blood in K2EDTA tubes. For TCRbeta analysis, collaborators shipped samples as frozen whole blood, isolated PBMCs, or DNA extracted from either of those sample types. The receptor was isolated from a woman aged 55-69 years with acute or convalescent COVID-19. The material sequenced was peripheral blood.

CDR3 protein: CASSETTIHTEAFF. The sequenced DNA: TGTGCCAGCAGTGAAACTACTATACACACTGAAGCTTTCTTT. The chain employs TRBV6-1 and TRBJ1-1, with no confidently assigned D gene. Via the germline V gene, CDR1 is MNHNS and CDR2 SASEGT. The trim is 2 bases for V and 3 bases for J, with a gap of 10 bases between the germline ends. From the cysteine up to the phenylalanine, the CDR3 has a length of 14 residues. Only the CDR3 part of the read is kept: 42 bases, read in frame from the first base.